This is a list of T cell receptor beta chains from one sample in a study of post-analysis software for immune sequencing data. A single record per CDR3 protein comes from TCRdb applying MiXCR to the PCR reads. The sample lists some 890,000 distinct CDR3 sequences, about 53% occurring once. Sequenced: blood. These receptors were collected from a girl between 10 and 17 years old with multiple sclerosis. The CDR3 runs from the conserved cysteine through the conserved F or W. The D gene is left open where the match is weak. A row's size may be missing; if present it is once, few, many or a size class.

v_call	j_call	clone_size	d_call	cdr3_nt	cdr3_aa
TRBV15	TRBJ2-3	-	-	TGTGCCACCAGCAGAGCGACGGGAGCTTCCTCAGATACGCAGTATTTT	CATSRATGASSDTQYF
TRBV18	TRBJ1-4	-	-	TGTGCCAGCAAGAGAGAACCAACTAATGAAAAACTGTTTTTT	CASKREPTNEKLFF
TRBV5-1	TRBJ2-7	few	TRBD1	TGCGCCAGTGGGACAGGGGGCGACGAGCAGTACTTC	CASGTGGDEQYF
TRBV10-3	TRBJ1-2	-	TRBD1	TGTGCCATCAGTGAGCCTGGACAGGGGGCAGGGGGTGACTATGGCTACACCTTC	CAISEPGQGAGGDYGYTF
TRBV5-1	TRBJ1-1	-	-	TGCGCCAGCAGCCCTGGACGGCCAACTGAAGCTTTCTTT	CASSPGRPTEAFF
TRBV7-2	TRBJ2-2	few	-	TGTGCCAGCAGCTTAAATGGAGCGGCAGAGCTGTTTTTT	CASSLNGAAELFF
TRBV5-1	TRBJ2-7	-	-	TGCGCCAGCAGCTTAGGGGCAGGGCCAGTCTTAGCCTACGAGCAGTACTTC	CASSLGAGPVLAYEQYF
TRBV20-1	TRBJ1-2	few	-	TGCAGTGCTGGAGCACCCAACAGGGCGACCAACTATGGCTACACCTTC	CSAGAPNRATNYGYTF
TRBV29-1	TRBJ2-5	-	TRBD2	TGCAGCGTCCCTGGACTAGCGGGAAGGACCCAGTACTTC	CSVPGLAGRTQYF
TRBV20-1	TRBJ2-7	-	TRBD1	TGCAGTGCTAGAGAATCGGGGCAGGGGGTCAACGAGCAGTACTTC	CSARESGQGVNEQYF
TRBV20-1	TRBJ2-7	few	-	TGCAGTGCTAGGGTGGACTACTCCTACGAGCAGTACTTC	CSARVDYSYEQYF
TRBV4-2	TRBJ2-7	-	-	TGTGCCAGCAGCCACCTTAGCGGAGGCGACTACGAGCAGTACTTC	CASSHLSGGDYEQYF
TRBV29-1	TRBJ2-1	few	TRBD1	TGCAGCGGACCCCGTGAGGGGGCTGGTGAGCAGTTCTTC	CSGPREGAGEQFF
TRBV12-3/TRBV12-4	TRBJ2-7	-	-	TGTGCCAGCAGTTTAGGCGGCACATCCACCTACGAGCAGTACTTC	CASSLGGTSTYEQYF
TRBV15	TRBJ2-6	-	TRBD1	TGTGCCACCAGCAGCCGGGACAGAGTCTCTTCTGGGGCCAACGTCCTGACTTTC	CATSSRDRVSSGANVLTF
TRBV27	TRBJ1-2	few	-	TGTGCCAGCAGCTCCGGGACATCGAACTATGGCTACACCTTC	CASSSGTSNYGYTF
TRBV12-3/TRBV12-4	TRBJ1-2	-	TRBD1	TGTGCCAGCAGTTTAGCTGGACAGGGGTGGATTTTTGGCTACACCTTC	CASSLAGQGWIFGYTF
TRBV20-1	TRBJ2-7	few	-	TGCAGTGGCCGCGACTCGCACTCCTACGAGCAGTACTTC	CSGRDSHSYEQYF
TRBV3-1	TRBJ1-1	few	TRBD1	TGTGCCAGCAGCAAACGGACAGGAGGACGAAACACTGAAGCTTTCTTT	CASSKRTGGRNTEAFF
TRBV12-3/TRBV12-4	TRBJ1-2	-	-	TGTGCCAGCAGTTCATCGACAGTACCCTATGGCTACACCTTC	CASSSSTVPYGYTF
TRBV20-1	TRBJ2-7	few	TRBD2	TGCAGTGCAGGCCCCGGGACTAGCGGTTACGAGCAGTACTTC	CSAGPGTSGYEQYF
TRBV6-5	TRBJ1-5	-	-	TGTGCCAGCAGTTGCTCGGGAAGTGCAGGGGTGCGGAATCAGCCCCAGCATTTT	CASSCSGSAGVRNQPQHF
TRBV7-8	TRBJ2-7	-	-	TGTGCCAGCACTGTCGTGGGTCTGGGCTACGAGCAGTACTTC	CASTVVGLGYEQYF
TRBV12-3/TRBV12-4	TRBJ2-3	-	-	TGTGCCAGCAGCTACGAAAACCTGGTCACAGATACGCAGTATTTT	CASSYENLVTDTQYF
TRBV20-1	TRBJ2-1	-	TRBD2	TGCAGTGCTATGGGACTAGCTACGTCGGAGCAGTTCTTC	CSAMGLATSEQFF
TRBV12-3/TRBV12-4	TRBJ2-7	-	-	TGTGCCAGCAGTTTAGGGGCGCTTACCTACGAGCAGTACTTC	CASSLGALTYEQYF
TRBV2	TRBJ2-7	-	-	TGTGCCAGCAGTACCGCCAGGTCGAGGACGGGCGAGCAGTACTTC	CASSTARSRTGEQYF
TRBV7-9	TRBJ1-2	few	-	TGTGCCAGCAGCTTAGTTGGCTACACCTTC	CASSLVGYTF
TRBV20-1	TRBJ2-4	few	-	TGCAGTGCTAAATCGGACCTTGGGAACATTCAGTACTTC	CSAKSDLGNIQYF